These 32 T cell receptor beta chains originate from one sample sequenced in a study of cytomegalovirus exposure and HLA in healthy donors. Measured with immunoSEQ multiplex PCR; TCRdb has only the in-frame clones, and not every one. In the table there are some 130,000 clones, less than 90% of which are singletons. Sequenced: PBMCs. The receptors derive from a man aged 18 to 35 in good health and CMV-seronegative.

The V and J genes are TRBV2 and TRBJ2-3; D might be TRBD2 (5 bases). Trimming took 4 bases from V and 6 from J, leaving 14 bases between them. The CDR3 spans 14 residues. In germline, CDR1 is SNHLY, CDR2 FYNNEI. The CDR3 nucleotides are TGTGCCAGCAGTGTCCTACGGGGAGAGGATACGCAGTATTTT. Residues: CASSVLRGEDTQYF.

The CDR3 sequence: CASSRGQNNYGYTF. The DNA for the CDR3 is TGCGCCAGCAGCCGGGGACAGAACAACTATGGCTACACCTTC. The chain couples TRBV5-1 to TRBJ1-2; TRBD1 agrees at 7 bases. There are 14 residues in the CDR3. CDR1 and CDR2 from the germline V gene are SGHRS and YFSETQ. V lost 4 bases and J lost 2; bases outside the gene matches: 5.

The rearrangement links TRBV29-1 to TRBJ1-1, with no clear D. V lost 0 bases and J lost 1, with 12 bases in between. The germline V gene encodes CDR1 SQVTM and CDR2 ANQGSEA. The CDR3 is 15 amino acids. The CDR3 protein is CSVEDPRGWNTEAFF. In DNA, the CDR3 is TGCAGCGTTGAAGATCCGAGAGGGTGGAACACTGAAGCTTTCTTT.

The genes are TRBV9 and TRBJ1-1; 7 nucleotides agree with TRBD1. CDR3 length: 16 residues. V lost 0 bases to trimming and J lost 7 bases; unmatched junction nucleotides: 12. The germline V gene encodes CDR1 SGDLS and CDR2 YYNGEE. CDR3 DNA: TGTGCCAGCAGCGTAGTGGGTATTGGACAGGTCGGTGAAGCTTTCTTT. It is translated as CASSVVGIGQVGEAFF.

This clone was picked up a small number of times. The gene calls are TRBV6-1 and TRBJ1-1; D gene ambiguous. The CDR3 is 12 residues long. The V gene's germline CDR1 is MNHNS and CDR2 SASEGT. Trimming left V 7 bases short and J 8 bases short, with 14 bases between. In nucleotides, the CDR3 is TGTGCCAGCAATAACTGGTCCAGGGAAGCTTTCTTT. Its protein product is CASNNWSREAFF.

The gene calls are TRBV6-6 and TRBJ2-1; the D gene is possibly TRBD1 (5 bases). Germline V gives CDR1 MNHNY, CDR2 SVGAGI (reference sequence). Trimming shortened V by 4 bases and J by 4 bases, and 11 bases separated the two germline ends. The CDR3 length is 14 residues. The CDR3 here is CASSSARQYNEQFF. DNA for the CDR3: TGTGCCAGCAGTTCAGCAAGACAGTACAATGAGCAGTTCTTC.

The chain has TRBV7-9 and TRBJ2-3; tentatively, D is TRBD1 (5 bases). This CDR3 is built from 15 residues. Trimming removed 11 bases at V and 0 bases at J, with 18 bases between. Germline values: CDR1 SEHNR, CDR2 FQNEAQ (reference sequence). DNA for the CDR3: TGTGCCGCAAACCCCCCCAGGGATAGCACAGATACGCAGTATTTT. It yields the protein CAANPPRDSTDTQYF.

CDR3 in amino acids: CASRQTGNTEAFF. CDR3 bases: TGCGCCAGCAGGCAGACAGGGAACACTGAAGCTTTCTTT. The chain links TRBV4-1 to TRBJ1-1; possibly TRBD1 for D (6 bases). V lost 6 bases to trimming and J lost 1 base, with 9 bases between them. Germline V lookup: CDR1 MGHRA, CDR2 YSYEKL. The CDR3 length is 13 residues.

The chain recombines TRBV18 with TRBJ1-4; TRBD1 might be the D (6 bases). The CDR3 is made up of 14 amino acids. V dropped 6 bases and J dropped 4 bases, with 12 bases sitting between them. Germline V lookup: CDR1 KGHSH, CDR2 LQKENI. CDR3 protein: CASSHREFNEKLFF. The CDR3 DNA reads TGTGCCAGCTCTCACAGGGAGTTTAATGAAAAACTGTTTTTT.

V usage is TRBV5-6 and J usage is TRBJ1-1; unclear D gene. Germline V lookup: CDR1 SGHDT, CDR2 YYEEEE. Trimming removed 4 bases from V and 5 bases from J, with 18 bases in between. The CDR3 runs to 15 residues. This chain's CDR3 is CASSPLGQGGTEAFF. CDR3 nucleotides: TGTGCCAGCAGCCCCCTGGGTCAAGGAGGGACTGAAGCTTTCTTT.

V gene TRBV5-6 combines with J gene TRBJ1-2; D remains unclear. Trimming took off 0 bases at V and 2 bases at J, with 14 bases between the two ends. The CDR3 length is 16 residues. The germline CDR1 and CDR2 sequences are SGHDT and YYEEEE. CDR3 coding DNA: TGTGCCAGCAGCTTGGGTCGCGGGCAGGCGAACTATGGCTACACCTTC. It codes for CASSLGRGQANYGYTF.

The genes are TRBV11-3 and TRBJ1-2; no reliable D call. The V gene lost 5 bases and the J gene lost 1 base, with 14 bases spanning the gap. The CDR3 extends over 15 amino acids. CDR1 and CDR2 from the germline V gene are SGHNT and YENEEA. The CDR3 DNA sequence: TGTGCCAGCAGCCCGAAAACCGCGGTTAACTATGGCTACACCTTC. This sequence encodes CASSPKTAVNYGYTF.

The V call is TRBV2, the J call TRBJ2-7; no firm D call. The CDR3 has 17 amino acids. Germline-derived CDR1 and CDR2 are SNHLY and FYNNEI. Trimming took off 1 base at V and 2 bases at J, with 18 bases between the two ends. In DNA form, the CDR3 reads TGTGCCAGCAGTGAAGATCACCCGGTAACTCGCACCTACGAGCAGTACTTC. This sequence encodes CASSEDHPVTRTYEQYF.

This rearrangement joins TRBV29-1 to TRBJ1-1, with TRBD1 matching over 8 bases. There are 16 residues in the CDR3. V gave up 1 base and J gave up 3 bases; unmatched junction bases: 10. CDR1 is SQVTM, CDR2 ANQGSEA, per germline. CDR3 region: CSVEGCCGQGYTEAFF. The CDR3 DNA is TGCAGCGTTGAAGGCTGTTGCGGACAGGGCTACACTGAAGCTTTCTTT.

The chain recombines TRBV5-6 with TRBJ2-2; D is undetermined. V lost 4 bases, J lost 1 base, and 11 bases lay in between. This CDR3 contains 15 residues. The germline V gene has CDR1 SGHDT and CDR2 YYEEEE. Written as DNA, the CDR3 is TGTGCCAGCAGCGCCCTTGGCAGGAACACCGGGGAGCTGTTTTTT. Translating gives CASSALGRNTGELFF.

The rearrangement joins TRBV5-1 to TRBJ1-4; D is possibly TRBD1 (5 bases). V dropped 4 bases and J dropped 8 bases, with 18 bases sitting between them. Per the germline V gene, CDR1 is SGHRS and CDR2 is YFSETQ. The CDR3 has 15 residues. The CDR3 sequence: CASSIQDTLNEKLFF. The CDR3 bases are TGCGCCAGCAGCATACAGGACACCCTGAACGAAAAACTGTTTTTT.

This sequence joins TRBV7-9 and TRBJ1-5; D uncertain. Germline values: CDR1 SEHNR, CDR2 FQNEAQ (reference sequence). Trimming cost V 5 bases and J 15 bases, with 17 bases left between them. The CDR3 loop spans 12 amino acids. CDR3 sequence: CASSATAGTPHF. CDR3 nucleotide sequence: TGTGCCAGCAGCGCGACGGCAGGAACACCGCATTTT.

The V gene is TRBV10-3, the J gene TRBJ2-2, with 7 positions matching TRBD1. This CDR3 has 15 residues. V lost 3 bases to trimming and J lost 2 bases; unmatched junction nucleotides: 3. Germline V CDR1 and CDR2: ENHRY, SYGVKD. CDR3 sequence: CAISDWDSNTGELFF. Written as DNA, the CDR3 is TGTGCCATCAGTGATTGGGACAGTAACACCGGGGAGCTGTTTTTT.

The rearrangement joins TRBV28 to TRBJ1-2; 7 bases map to TRBD1. CDR1 MDHEN and CDR2 SYDVKM come from the germline V gene. The CDR3 runs to 14 residues. The junction had 5 bases not matched to a gene; V was cut back by 5 bases and J by 2 bases. CDR3 nucleotides: TGTGCCAGCAGTCTCGGGACAGCCAACTATGGCTACACCTTC. As protein: CASSLGTANYGYTF.

The chain has TRBV5-1 and TRBJ2-7; a weak D match, TRBD1 (6 bases). In germline, CDR1 is SGHRS, CDR2 YFSETQ. V gave up 0 bases and J gave up 6 bases, with 16 bases separating them. The CDR3 covers 15 residues. CDR3 DNA: TGCGCCAGCAGCTTGGTGATCCAGGGGAGATCCGAGCAGTACTTC. It encodes CASSLVIQGRSEQYF.

This chain connects TRBV27 to TRBJ2-7; D is undetermined. Germline V gene sequence: CDR1 MNHEY, CDR2 SMNVEV (reference sequence). V lost 10 bases and J lost 0, with 13 bases in between. The CDR3 is 13 residues long. The CDR3 nucleotides read TGTGCCACCGCAGGCCCTAACTCCTACGAGCAGTACTTC. It translates to CATAGPNSYEQYF.

The V and J genes are TRBV25-1 and TRBJ1-5; D is undetermined. The CDR3 totals 13 residues. The V and J ends lost 1 base and 7 bases respectively, with 8 bases between them. CDR1 is MGHDK, CDR2 SYGVNS, per germline. The CDR3 reads CASSESEVQPQHF. DNA of the CDR3: TGTGCCAGCAGTGAATCGGAGGTGCAGCCCCAGCATTTT.

This clone has just one count. The chain combines TRBV11-2 with TRBJ2-5; D is perhaps TRBD1 (5 bases). In germline, CDR1 is SGHAT, CDR2 FQNNGV. The CDR3 extends over 13 amino acids. V shed 5 bases and J shed 4 bases, with 11 bases lying between them. The CDR3: CASSRPTVETQYF. The CDR3 nucleotides are TGTGCCAGCAGCCGACCGACAGTAGAGACCCAGTACTTC.

The CDR3 protein is CASSLNGQGAYEQYF. The DNA for the CDR3 is TGTGCCAGCAGTTTGAACGGACAGGGGGCCTACGAGCAGTACTTC. The chain recombines TRBV28 with TRBJ2-7; TRBD1 matches at 10 bases. Germline V lookup: CDR1 MDHEN, CDR2 SYDVKM. This CDR3 contains 15 residues. Trimming removed 3 bases from V and 2 bases from J; junction bases left unmatched: 4.

The V and J genes are TRBV6-1 and TRBJ2-7, with 7 bases matching TRBD2. CDR3 length: 14 amino acids. From germline, CDR1 is MNHNS and CDR2 SASEGT. The V gene end was trimmed by 2 bases and the J gene end by 6 bases; junction bases not matched to a gene: 7. The CDR3 DNA reads as TGTGCCAGCAGTGAAACGGGCGGGAGAGGCGAGCAGTACTTC. Translated, it gives CASSETGGRGEQYF.

The rearrangement uses TRBV2 and TRBJ2-1, with D possibly TRBD2 on 6 matching bases. Germline lookup yields CDR1 SNHLY and CDR2 FYNNEI. The CDR3 length is 13 residues. Between the trimmed V and J ends, which lost 10 bases and 8 bases, there was a span of 18 bases. CDR3 sequence: CATCFDSGDEQFF. The DNA for the CDR3 is TGTGCCACCTGTTTCGACTCGGGGGATGAGCAGTTCTTC.

The rearrangement uses TRBV5-5 and TRBJ2-1; weak D call: TRBD2 (5 bases). Germline values: CDR1 SGHKS, CDR2 YYEKEE (reference sequence). Trimming cost V 4 bases and J 5 bases, with 13 bases left between them. The CDR3 spans 14 residues. The CDR3 loop is CASSGGLLDNEQFF. CDR3 bases: TGTGCCAGCAGCGGAGGACTTCTAGACAATGAGCAGTTCTTC.

The chain uses TRBV27 and TRBJ1-1; D not resolved. Between the trimmed V and J ends, which lost 2 bases and 12 bases, there was a span of 10 bases. The CDR3 has 11 residues. Looked up from germline, CDR1 is MNHEY and CDR2 is SMNVEV (reference sequence). The CDR3, as DNA: TGTGCCAGCAGTTTAAGACGGGAGACTTTCTTT. Translating gives CASSLRRETFF.

The chain uses TRBV4-2 and TRBJ2-2, with 9 bases that match TRBD1. J gave up 11 bases and V 8 bases, and 6 bases lay outside the gene matches. The CDR3 is made up of 12 amino acids. The V gene's germline CDR1 is LGHNA and CDR2 YNFKEQ. CDR3 in amino acids: CASGGQGLELFF. The CDR3 DNA reads as TGTGCCAGCGGGGGACAGGGTTTAGAGCTGTTTTTT.

As DNA, the CDR3 is TGCGCCAGCAGCCCTGGGACAGCCGGTCTATATAGCAATCAGCCCCAGCATTTT. Translated: CASSPGTAGLYSNQPQHF. The rearrangement uses TRBV4-1 and TRBJ1-5; 7 bases match TRBD1. Per germline, CDR1 MGHRA and CDR2 YSYEKL. V shed 4 bases, J shed 0 bases, and the junction held 12 bases outside the gene matches. The CDR3 has 18 residues.

The gene calls are TRBV4-1 and TRBJ1-2; D is possibly TRBD1 (5 bases). CDR3 length: 15 residues. Trimming removed 1 base at V and 3 bases at J, with 12 bases between. CDR1 MGHRA and CDR2 YSYEKL come from the germline V gene. The CDR3 bases are TGCGCCAGCAGCCAAGTGAGCAGGGTGGACTATGGCTACACCTTC. Translation gives CASSQVSRVDYGYTF.

The gene calls are TRBV5-1 and TRBJ2-7; the D gene is possibly TRBD1 (5 bases). Germline V gene data show CDR1 as SGHRS and CDR2 as YFSETQ. V was clipped by 0 bases and J by 5 bases, with 15 bases between them. This CDR3 is built from 15 residues. The CDR3 nucleotides read TGCGCCAGCAGCTTGGTGGGGCCTGATTTCAACGAGCAGTACTTC. Encoded protein: CASSLVGPDFNEQYF.